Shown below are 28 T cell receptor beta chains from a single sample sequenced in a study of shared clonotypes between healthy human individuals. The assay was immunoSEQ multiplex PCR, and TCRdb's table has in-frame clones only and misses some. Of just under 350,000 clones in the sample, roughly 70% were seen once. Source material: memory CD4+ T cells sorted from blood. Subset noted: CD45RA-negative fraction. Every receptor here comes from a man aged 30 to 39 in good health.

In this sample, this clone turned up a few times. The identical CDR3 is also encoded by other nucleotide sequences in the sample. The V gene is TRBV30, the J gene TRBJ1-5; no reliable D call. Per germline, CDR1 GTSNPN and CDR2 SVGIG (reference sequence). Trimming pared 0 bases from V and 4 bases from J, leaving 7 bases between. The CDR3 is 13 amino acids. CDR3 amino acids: CAWSVGWNQPQHF. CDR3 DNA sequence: TGTGCCTGGAGTGTAGGGTGGAATCAGCCCCAGCATTTT.

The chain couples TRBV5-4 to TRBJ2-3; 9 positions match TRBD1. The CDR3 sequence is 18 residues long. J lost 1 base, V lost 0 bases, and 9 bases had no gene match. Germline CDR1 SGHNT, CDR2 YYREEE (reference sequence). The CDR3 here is CASSLERGGDRGTDTQYF. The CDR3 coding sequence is TGTGCCAGCAGCTTGGAAAGGGGGGGGGACAGGGGCACAGATACGCAGTATTTT.

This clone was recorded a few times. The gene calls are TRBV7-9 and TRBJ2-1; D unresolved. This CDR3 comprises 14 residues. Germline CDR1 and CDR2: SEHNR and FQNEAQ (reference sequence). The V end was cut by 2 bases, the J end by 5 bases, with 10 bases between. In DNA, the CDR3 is TGTGCCAGCAGCTTAAATCTGCAGGACAATGAGCAGTTCTTC. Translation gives CASSLNLQDNEQFF.

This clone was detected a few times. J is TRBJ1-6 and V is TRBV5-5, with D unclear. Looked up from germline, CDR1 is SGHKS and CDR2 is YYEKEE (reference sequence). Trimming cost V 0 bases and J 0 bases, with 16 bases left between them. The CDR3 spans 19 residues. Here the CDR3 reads CASSLAVGEALSYNSPLHF. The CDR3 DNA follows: TGTGCCAGCAGCTTGGCGGTTGGAGAGGCACTCTCCTATAATTCACCCCTCCACTTT. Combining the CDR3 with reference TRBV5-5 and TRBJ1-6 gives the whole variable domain DAGVTQSPTHLIKTRGQQVTLRCSPISGHKSVSWYQQVLGQGPQFIFQYYEKEERGRGNFPDRFSARQFPNYSSELNVNALLLGDSALYLCASSLAVGEALSYNSPLHFGNGTRLTVT.

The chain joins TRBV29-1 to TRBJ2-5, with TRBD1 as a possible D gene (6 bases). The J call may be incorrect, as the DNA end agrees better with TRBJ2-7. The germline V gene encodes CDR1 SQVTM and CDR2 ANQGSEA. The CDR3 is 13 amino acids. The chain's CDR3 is CSVEGTAPYEQYF. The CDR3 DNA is TGCAGCGTTGAAGGGACAGCCCCCTACGAGCAGTACTTC.

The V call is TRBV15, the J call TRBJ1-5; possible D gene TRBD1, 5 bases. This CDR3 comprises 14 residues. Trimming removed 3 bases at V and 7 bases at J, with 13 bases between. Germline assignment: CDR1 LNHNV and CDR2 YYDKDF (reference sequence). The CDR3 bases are TGTGCCACCAGCAGTGGGGGAGCCTTCCAGCCCCAGCATTTT. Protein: CATSSGGAFQPQHF.

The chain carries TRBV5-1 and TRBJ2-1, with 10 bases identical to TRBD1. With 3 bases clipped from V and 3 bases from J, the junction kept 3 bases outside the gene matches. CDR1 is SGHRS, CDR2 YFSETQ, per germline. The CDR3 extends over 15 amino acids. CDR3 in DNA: TGCGCCAGCAGCTGGACAGGGGGAATCTACAATGAGCAGTTCTTC. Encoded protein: CASSWTGGIYNEQFF.

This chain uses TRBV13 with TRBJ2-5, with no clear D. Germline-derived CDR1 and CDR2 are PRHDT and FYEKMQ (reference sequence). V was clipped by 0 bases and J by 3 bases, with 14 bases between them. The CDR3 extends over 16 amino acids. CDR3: CASSLGAPGAKETQYF. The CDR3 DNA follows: TGTGCCAGCAGCTTAGGGGCCCCTGGAGCAAAAGAGACCCAGTACTTC.

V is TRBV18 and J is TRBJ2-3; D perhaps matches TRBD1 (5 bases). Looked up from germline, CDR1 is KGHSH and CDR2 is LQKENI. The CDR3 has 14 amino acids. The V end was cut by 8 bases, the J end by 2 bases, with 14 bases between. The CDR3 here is CASTATGDTDTQYF. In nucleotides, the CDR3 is TGTGCCAGCACAGCAACAGGAGACACAGATACGCAGTATTTT.

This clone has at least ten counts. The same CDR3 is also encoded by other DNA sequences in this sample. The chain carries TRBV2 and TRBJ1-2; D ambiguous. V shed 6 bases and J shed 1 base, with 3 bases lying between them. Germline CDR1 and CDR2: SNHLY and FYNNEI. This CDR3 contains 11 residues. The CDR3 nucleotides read TGTGCCAGCAGGGTTAACTATGGCTACACCTTC. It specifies CASRVNYGYTF.

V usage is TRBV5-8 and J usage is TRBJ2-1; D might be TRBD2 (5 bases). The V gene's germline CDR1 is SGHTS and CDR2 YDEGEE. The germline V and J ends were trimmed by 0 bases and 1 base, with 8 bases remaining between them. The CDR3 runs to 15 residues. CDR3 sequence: CASSLGWTSYNEQFF. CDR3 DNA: TGTGCCAGCAGCTTGGGATGGACTTCCTACAATGAGCAGTTCTTC.

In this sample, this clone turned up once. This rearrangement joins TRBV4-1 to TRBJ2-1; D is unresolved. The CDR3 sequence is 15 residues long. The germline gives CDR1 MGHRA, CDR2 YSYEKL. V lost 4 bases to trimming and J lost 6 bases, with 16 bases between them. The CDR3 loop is CASSRHGSTTNEQFF. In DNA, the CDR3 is TGCGCCAGCAGCCGTCATGGATCTACCACCAATGAGCAGTTCTTC.

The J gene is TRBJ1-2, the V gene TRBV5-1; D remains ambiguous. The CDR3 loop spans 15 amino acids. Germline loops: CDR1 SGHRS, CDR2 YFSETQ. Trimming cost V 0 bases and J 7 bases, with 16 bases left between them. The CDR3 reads CASSLENSKSSGYTF. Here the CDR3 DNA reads TGCGCCAGCAGCTTGGAGAATAGTAAATCAAGTGGCTACACCTTC.

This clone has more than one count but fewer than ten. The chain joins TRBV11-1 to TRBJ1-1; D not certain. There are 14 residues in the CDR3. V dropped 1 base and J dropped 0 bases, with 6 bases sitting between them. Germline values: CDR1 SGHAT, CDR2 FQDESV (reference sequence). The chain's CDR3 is CASSLGSLNTEAFF. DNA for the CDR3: TGTGCCAGCAGCTTAGGTAGTTTGAACACTGAAGCTTTCTTT.

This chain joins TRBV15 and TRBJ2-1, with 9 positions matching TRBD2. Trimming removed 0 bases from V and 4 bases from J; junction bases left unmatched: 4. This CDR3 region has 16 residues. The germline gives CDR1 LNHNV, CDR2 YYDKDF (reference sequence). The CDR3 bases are TGTGCCACCAGCAGAGATCTGCTAGCGGGATACAATGAGCAGTTCTTC. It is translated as CATSRDLLAGYNEQFF.

CDR3 sequence: CASSWSGSMKWTDTQYF. CDR3 nucleotides: TGTGCCAGCAGCTGGAGCGGGAGCATGAAGTGGACAGATACGCAGTATTTT. The chain recombines TRBV7-3 with TRBJ2-3, with 8 bases that match TRBD2. The germline CDR1 and CDR2 sequences are SGHTA and FQGTGA. The CDR3 sequence is 17 residues long. The V gene end was trimmed by 4 bases and the J gene end by 3 bases; junction bases not matched to a gene: 12.

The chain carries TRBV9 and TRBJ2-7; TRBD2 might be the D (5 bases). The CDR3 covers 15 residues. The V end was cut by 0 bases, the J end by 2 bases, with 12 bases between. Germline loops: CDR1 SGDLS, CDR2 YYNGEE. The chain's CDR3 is CASSVEASSAYEQYF. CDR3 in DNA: TGTGCCAGCAGCGTAGAGGCTAGCTCGGCCTACGAGCAGTACTTC. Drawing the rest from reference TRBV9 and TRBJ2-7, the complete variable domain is DSGVTQTPKHLITATGQRVTLRCSPRSGDLSVYWYQQSLDQGLQFLIQYYNGEERAKGNILERFSAQQFPDLHSELNLSSLELGDSALYFCASSVEASSAYEQYFGPGTRLTVT.

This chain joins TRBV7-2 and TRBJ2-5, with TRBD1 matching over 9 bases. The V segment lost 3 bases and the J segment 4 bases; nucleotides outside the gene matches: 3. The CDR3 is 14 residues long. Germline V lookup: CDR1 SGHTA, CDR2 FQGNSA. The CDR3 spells CASSFQTGGETQYF. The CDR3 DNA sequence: TGTGCCAGCAGCTTCCAGACAGGGGGAGAGACCCAGTACTTC.

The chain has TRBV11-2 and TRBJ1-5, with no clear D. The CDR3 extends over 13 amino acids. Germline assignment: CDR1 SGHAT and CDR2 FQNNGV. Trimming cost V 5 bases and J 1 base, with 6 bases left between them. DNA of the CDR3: TGTGCCAGCAGCCGTAAAAGCAATCAGCCCCAGCATTTT. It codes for CASSRKSNQPQHF.

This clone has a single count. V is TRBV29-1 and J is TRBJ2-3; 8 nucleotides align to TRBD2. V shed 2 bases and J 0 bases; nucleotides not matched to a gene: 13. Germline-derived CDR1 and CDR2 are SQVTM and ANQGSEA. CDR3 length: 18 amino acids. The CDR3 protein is CSVELGGRSLTSTDTQYF. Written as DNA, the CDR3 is TGCAGCGTTGAATTGGGCGGGAGGTCCCTAACTAGCACAGATACGCAGTATTTT.

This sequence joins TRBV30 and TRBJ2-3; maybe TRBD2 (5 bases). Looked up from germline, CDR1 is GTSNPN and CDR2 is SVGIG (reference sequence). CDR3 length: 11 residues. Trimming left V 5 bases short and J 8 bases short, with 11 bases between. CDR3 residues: CAWGTRGTQYF. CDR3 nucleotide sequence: TGTGCCTGGGGTACTCGGGGTACGCAGTATTTT.

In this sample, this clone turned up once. The DNA for the CDR3 is TGTGCCAGCAGTGAACGGCTAAGCACAGATACGCAGTATTTT. It yields the protein CASSERLSTDTQYF. The V call is TRBV2, the J call TRBJ2-3; unclear D gene. V was cut by 2 bases and J by 0 bases, with 6 bases left in between. The CDR3 spans 14 residues. CDR1 SNHLY and CDR2 FYNNEI come from the germline V gene.

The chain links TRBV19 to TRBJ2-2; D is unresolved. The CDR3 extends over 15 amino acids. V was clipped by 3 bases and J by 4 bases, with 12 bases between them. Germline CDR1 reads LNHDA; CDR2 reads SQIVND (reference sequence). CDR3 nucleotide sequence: TGTGCCAGTAGTATTCGTCACTCGGTCACCGGGGAGCTGTTTTTT. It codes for CASSIRHSVTGELFF. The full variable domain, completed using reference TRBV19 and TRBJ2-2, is DGGITQSPKYLFRKEGQNVTLSCEQNLNHDAMYWYRQDPGQGLRLIYYSQIVNDFQKGDIAEGYSVSREKKESFPLTVTSAQKNPTAFYLCASSIRHSVTGELFFGEGSRLTVL.

CDR3 sequence (DNA): TGTGCCAGCAGCTTTGGTCAGGGCGGCGAGCAGTACTTC. This codes for CASSFGQGGEQYF. V is TRBV7-8 and J is TRBJ2-7; D is possibly TRBD1 (5 bases). Trimming cost V 3 bases and J 6 bases, with 12 bases left between them. This CDR3 comprises 13 residues. Germline V gene sequence: CDR1 SGHVS, CDR2 FQNEAQ.

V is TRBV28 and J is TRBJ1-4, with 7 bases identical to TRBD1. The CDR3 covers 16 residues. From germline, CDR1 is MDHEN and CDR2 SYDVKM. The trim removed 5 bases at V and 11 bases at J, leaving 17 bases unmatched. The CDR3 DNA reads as TGTGCCAGCAGTCCTCCTGCCGACAGGGTACTTGACAAACTGTTTTTT. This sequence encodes CASSPPADRVLDKLFF.

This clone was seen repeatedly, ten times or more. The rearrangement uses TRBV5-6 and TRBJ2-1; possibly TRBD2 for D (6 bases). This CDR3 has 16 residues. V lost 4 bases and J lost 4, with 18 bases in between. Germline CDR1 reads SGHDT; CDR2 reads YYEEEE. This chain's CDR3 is CASSHLSDGSYNEQFF. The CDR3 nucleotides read TGTGCCAGCAGCCATCTCTCTGACGGGAGTTACAATGAGCAGTTCTTC.

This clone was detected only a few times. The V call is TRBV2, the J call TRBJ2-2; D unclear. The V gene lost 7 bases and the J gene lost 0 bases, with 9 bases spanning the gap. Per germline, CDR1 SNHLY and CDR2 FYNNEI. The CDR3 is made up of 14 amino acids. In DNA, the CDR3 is TGTGCCAGCAAGTTCAGTTCGAACACCGGGGAGCTGTTTTTT. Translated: CASKFSSNTGELFF.

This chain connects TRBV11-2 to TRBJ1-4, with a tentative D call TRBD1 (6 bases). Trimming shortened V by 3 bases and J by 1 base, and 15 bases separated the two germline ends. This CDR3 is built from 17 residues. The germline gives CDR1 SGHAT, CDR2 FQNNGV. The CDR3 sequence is CASSFSDSDLTNEKLFF. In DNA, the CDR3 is TGTGCCAGCAGCTTTTCGGACAGCGACTTAACTAATGAAAAACTGTTTTTT.